The 10 T cell receptor beta chains below all came from one sample that was sequenced in a study of blood T cell repertoires in COVID-19. Using immunoSEQ multiplex PCR, the repertoire was profiled, and TCRdb retains in-frame clones only, with some absent. The sample lists about 180,000 clones, approximately 85% occurring once. The sample comprised peripheral blood. Receptors were obtained from a man at least 80 years old with COVID-19, enrolled during active disease.

The chain recombines TRBV18 with TRBJ1-3; D is perhaps TRBD1 (6 bases). CDR1 and CDR2 from the germline V gene are KGHSH and LQKENI. This CDR3 is built from 16 residues. V was cut by 3 bases and J by 1 base, with 13 bases left in between. The CDR3 spells CASSPNSGDSGNTIYF. The CDR3 coding sequence is TGTGCCAGCTCACCCAACTCAGGGGATTCTGGAAACACCATATATTTT. Combining the CDR3 with reference TRBV18 and TRBJ1-3 gives the whole variable domain NAGVMQNPRHLVRRRGQEARLRCSPMKGHSHVYWYRQLPEEGLKFMVYLQKENIIDESGMPKERFSAEFPKEGPSILRIQQVVRGDSAAYFCASSPNSGDSGNTIYFGEGSWLTVV.

This clone was picked up one time. The chain combines TRBV18 with TRBJ2-1, with TRBD2 matching 10 bases. The germline V gene encodes CDR1 KGHSH and CDR2 LQKENI. The CDR3 totals 15 residues. V gave up 3 bases and J gave up 1 base; unmatched junction bases: 0. The CDR3 sequence: CASSPSGGSYNEQFF. CDR3 DNA: TGTGCCAGCTCACCTAGCGGGGGGTCCTACAATGAGCAGTTCTTC.

The chain combines TRBV5-6 with TRBJ1-5, with unresolved D. The germline V gene has CDR1 SGHDT and CDR2 YYEEEE. The CDR3 is 16 amino acids. Trimming cost V 3 bases and J 4 bases, with 17 bases left between them. CDR3 residues: CASSSGSGDPNQPQHF. In DNA form, the CDR3 reads TGTGCCAGCAGCTCCGGGAGTGGAGATCCGAATCAGCCCCAGCATTTT.

Remarks on this clone: The germline gene is not matched at one end of the junction; a read error may be the cause. The chain uses TRBV5-1 and TRBJ2-2; D may be TRBD1 (5 bases). The CDR3 is made up of 15 amino acids. Germline V gene data show CDR1 as SGHRS and CDR2 as YFSETQ. The CDR3 loop is CASSWGSGNAGELFF. The CDR3 bases are TGCGCCAGCAGCTGGGGCTCTGGGAACGCCGGGGAGCTGTTTTTT. The variable domain in full, with the rest retrieved from reference TRBV5-1 and TRBJ2-2, is KAGVTQTPRYLIKTRGQQVTLSCSPISGHRSVSWYQQTPGQGLQFLFEYFSETQRNKGNFPGRFSGRQFSNSRSEMNVSTLELGDSALYLCASSWGSGNAGELFFGEGSRLTVL.

V and J are TRBV7-9 and TRBJ2-2; 11 bases align to TRBD1. This CDR3 contains 16 residues. After removal of 5 bases from V and 5 bases from J, the junction contained 7 bases not matched to a gene. Germline CDR1 SEHNR, CDR2 FQNEAQ (reference sequence). The CDR3 loop reads CASSAGQGEDTGELFF. For the CDR3, the DNA is TGTGCCAGCAGCGCGGGACAGGGGGAAGATACCGGGGAGCTGTTTTTT.

The chain combines TRBV18 with TRBJ2-2; D unresolved. Between the trimmed V and J ends, which lost 3 bases and 0 bases, there was a span of 11 bases. CDR3 length equals 16 residues. The V gene's germline CDR1 is KGHSH and CDR2 LQKENI. CDR3 amino acids: CASSPSVDANTGELFF. The CDR3 nucleotides read TGTGCCAGCTCACCGAGCGTTGACGCGAACACCGGGGAGCTGTTTTTT. The variable domain in full, completed from reference TRBV18 and TRBJ2-2, reads NAGVMQNPRHLVRRRGQEARLRCSPMKGHSHVYWYRQLPEEGLKFMVYLQKENIIDESGMPKERFSAEFPKEGPSILRIQQVVRGDSAAYFCASSPSVDANTGELFFGEGSRLTVL.

The rearrangement joins TRBV3-1 (or the pseudogene TRBV3-2) to TRBJ1-2; D is unresolved. The CDR3 runs to 13 residues. Trimming took off 0 bases at V and 7 bases at J, with 9 bases between the two ends. CDR1 and CDR2 (germline): LGHDT, YNNKEL (reference sequence). The CDR3 bases are TGTGCCAGCAGCCAAGACGAGGGCGGTGGCTACACCTTC. Protein: CASSQDEGGGYTF.

V gene TRBV19 combines with J gene TRBJ1-5, with D unclear. Germline V gives CDR1 LNHDA, CDR2 SQIVND (reference sequence). Trimming removed 6 bases at V and 4 bases at J, with 10 bases between. The CDR3 runs 13 residues. For the CDR3, the DNA is TGTGCCAGTAGGAGAGGGCGTAATCAGCCCCAGCATTTT. Amino acid sequence: CASRRGRNQPQHF. The variable domain in full, completed from reference TRBV19 and TRBJ1-5, reads DGGITQSPKYLFRKEGQNVTLSCEQNLNHDAMYWYRQDPGQGLRLIYYSQIVNDFQKGDIAEGYSVSREKKESFPLTVTSAQKNPTAFYLCASRRGRNQPQHFGDGTRLSIL.

This clone was detected once. The chain couples TRBV19 to TRBJ1-2, with D unclear. Germline loops: CDR1 LNHDA, CDR2 SQIVND (reference sequence). The CDR3 has 14 amino acids. V gave up 7 bases and J gave up 5 bases, with 17 bases separating them. CDR3 region: CASTTIGRGYGYTF. CDR3 DNA: TGTGCCAGTACCACAATTGGGAGAGGGTATGGCTACACCTTC.

This clone has only a few counts. The chain carries TRBV5-4 and TRBJ2-7; 9 bases line up with TRBD1. With 4 bases clipped from V and 3 bases from J, the junction kept 11 bases outside the gene matches. The CDR3 spans 16 residues. Germline V CDR1 and CDR2: SGHNT, YYREEE (reference sequence). CDR3 in amino acids: CASSPSPGTGIYEQYF. CDR3 DNA: TGTGCCAGCAGCCCCTCACCCGGGACAGGGATCTACGAGCAGTACTTC.